This T cell receptor beta chain was found in a study of OX40 agonist ivuxolimab in advanced cancers. Across the whole study: Ivuxolimab, which patients received intravenously every 2 weeks, was dosed at 0.01 to 10 mg/kg. The dose-escalation cohort was approximately 85% male, with a mean age of 60 years, ranging about 23 to 90.

This CDR3 spans 16 amino acids. Using immunoSEQ multiplex PCR, the repertoire was profiled, and TCRdb retains in-frame clones only, with some absent. Among 60,000 to 85,000 clones listed, 85% to 90% were seen once. Specimen: CD4+ or CD8+ T cells sorted from blood, collected in a trial of the OX40 agonist ivuxolimab. This chain connects TRBV21-1 to TRBJ2-7; the table's D call, TRBD1, was not checked against the DNA. TRBV21-1 is flagged as a pseudogene. The receptor was derived from an adult with an advanced solid tumor such as melanoma, head and neck, liver or kidney cancer. CDR3 nucleotide sequence: TGTGCCAGCAGTGGGCCCCCGGACAGGGCAACCTACGAGCAGTACTTC. This sequence encodes CASSGPPDRATYEQYF.